Following are 29 T cell receptor beta chains from one sample sequenced in a study of OX40 agonist ivuxolimab in advanced cancers. Library construction relied on the immunoSEQ multiplex PCR assay. TCRdb obtained this table from immuneACCESS and retained in-frame rearrangements with V and J assigned. These tables miss some clones; where compared with another copy, unresolved V genes account for less than half of the shortfall, and the remainder is unexplained. This sample lists nearly 20,000 clones; 85% to 90% were detected once. The top ten clones comprise roughly 15% of the sample. This specimen consisted of CD4+ or CD8+ T cells sorted from blood, obtained in a trial of the OX40 agonist ivuxolimab. The receptors derive from an adult with an advanced solid tumor such as melanoma, head and neck, liver or kidney cancer.

This clone is classed as medium-sized (0.01 to 0.1%). The chain recombines TRBV29-1 with TRBJ2-7, with 10 bases that match TRBD2. J gave up 9 bases and V 0 bases, and 11 bases lay outside the gene matches. Germline values: CDR1 SQVTM, CDR2 ANQGSEA. CDR3 length: 15 residues. CDR3 loop: CSVEDLSLAGVRQYF. CDR3 in DNA: TGCAGCGTTGAAGATCTATCCCTAGCGGGAGTTAGGCAGTACTTC.

The chain uses TRBV27 and TRBJ1-5; 8 nucleotides align to TRBD1. The germline V gene encodes CDR1 MNHEY and CDR2 SMNVEV (reference sequence). V lost 6 bases to trimming and J lost 3 bases; unmatched junction nucleotides: 7. The CDR3 spans 15 residues. The DNA of the CDR3 is TGTGCCAGCAGGGCGGGGGGACAGGTCAATCAGCCCCAGCATTTT. Its protein is CASRAGGQVNQPQHF.

This clone was picked up one time. This chain uses TRBV27 with TRBJ2-2; TRBD2 is a possible D gene (6 bases). CDR1 is MNHEY, CDR2 SMNVEV, per germline (reference sequence). This CDR3 is 13 amino acids long. V was trimmed by 4 bases and J by 14 bases, leaving 17 bases between them. This chain's CDR3 is CASSSQEGRGLFF. CDR3 nucleotide sequence: TGTGCCAGCAGTTCCCAGGAGGGTCGGGGTCTGTTTTTT.

CDR3 DNA sequence: TGTGCCAGCAGCGACAGGGGCCTGAGTGGCTACACCTTC. Translation: CASSDRGLSGYTF. The chain recombines TRBV6-1 with TRBJ1-2; 8 bases fit TRBD1. Germline CDR1 and CDR2: MNHNS and SASEGT. The CDR3 contains 13 residues. V trimming: 6 bases; J trimming: 7 bases; junction bases outside the gene matches: 7.

The chain has TRBV29-1 and TRBJ2-5, with D perhaps matching TRBD2 (6 bases). This CDR3 region has 13 residues. Germline V lookup: CDR1 SQVTM, CDR2 ANQGSEA. V lost 7 bases and J lost 3, with 15 bases in between. For the CDR3, the DNA is TGCAGCGGGGGGGTAGCGGCGAAAGAGACCCAGTACTTC. It translates to CSGGVAAKETQYF.

The chain is built from TRBV12-5 and TRBJ1-5; D is uncertain. CDR3 length: 12 residues. Deletions cut 3 bases from V and 9 bases from J, with 9 bases between. Germline values: CDR1 LGHNT, CDR2 FRNRAP. The CDR3: CASGFPAMPQHF. Written as DNA, the CDR3 is TGTGCTAGTGGTTTTCCCGCGATGCCCCAGCATTTT. Full variable domain (rest looked up from reference TRBV12-5 and TRBJ1-5): DARVTQTPRHKVTEMGQEVTMRCQPILGHNTVFWYRQTMMQGLELLAYFRNRAPLDDSGMPKDRFSAEMPDATLATLKIQPSEPRDSAVYFCASGFPAMPQHFGDGTRLSIL.

The CDR3 nucleotides read TGCGCCAGCAGTGGGCTAGCGGGAGGAGGCCAAGAGACCCAGTACTTC. Amino acids: CASSGLAGGGQETQYF. The chain uses TRBV10-1 and TRBJ2-5, with 11 bases lining up with TRBD2. The CDR3 consists of 16 residues. Losses at the gene ends were 4 bases for V and 1 base for J; bases not matched to a gene: 5. Germline CDR1 WNHNN, CDR2 SYGVQD (reference sequence).

About this clone: An end of the junction does not agree with germline; a read error may underlie this. J is TRBJ1-1 and V is TRBV7-2, with D possibly TRBD1 on 6 matching bases. Germline V CDR1 and CDR2: SGHTA, FQGNSA. The CDR3 has 18 residues. CDR3 DNA sequence: TGCGCCAGCAGCTTAGGATTGGGGGGGGCGAGGGTGAACACTGAAGCTTTCTTT. Its translation is CASSLGLGGARVNTEAFF.

The chain couples TRBV2 to TRBJ2-2; tentative D call: TRBD1 (6 bases). Germline V lookup: CDR1 SNHLY, CDR2 FYNNEI. Trimming took off 8 bases at V and 5 bases at J, with 15 bases between the two ends. This CDR3 has 14 residues. This CDR3 reads CASGQSDRTGELFF. In DNA form, the CDR3 reads TGTGCCAGCGGACAGTCCGATAGGACCGGGGAGCTGTTTTTT.

Regarding this clone: The sample has other DNA sequences that encode this CDR3 too. The chain uses TRBV27 and TRBJ2-7; 7 bases are a match to TRBD1. This CDR3 has 12 amino acids. V was clipped by 6 bases and J by 4 bases; unmatched bases: 3. CDR1 is MNHEY and CDR2 is SMNVEV in the germline V gene (reference sequence). This chain's CDR3 is CASSPGGYEQYF. DNA for the CDR3: TGTGCCAGCAGCCCAGGGGGTTACGAGCAGTACTTC.

This chain uses TRBV10-3 with TRBJ2-3; D possibly corresponds to TRBD2 (5 bases). V dropped 0 bases and J dropped 3 bases, with 7 bases sitting between them. The CDR3 is made up of 14 amino acids. CDR1 and CDR2 (germline): ENHRY, SYGVKD. The CDR3 spells CAISESGGTDTQYF. As DNA, the CDR3 is TGTGCCATCAGTGAGTCAGGCGGGACAGATACGCAGTATTTT.

V gene TRBV29-1 combines with J gene TRBJ1-2, with D perhaps TRBD1 (5 bases). Trimming took 8 bases from V and 7 from J, leaving 17 bases between them. CDR1 is SQVTM, CDR2 ANQGSEA, per germline. The CDR3 length is 12 residues. The chain's CDR3 is CSFRTGPGGYTF. Written as DNA, the CDR3 is TGCAGCTTCAGGACGGGGCCTGGTGGCTACACCTTC.

The chain couples TRBV19 to TRBJ1-4; D gene ambiguous. The CDR3 loop spans 17 amino acids. Trimming shortened V by 7 bases and J by 8 bases, and 26 bases separated the two germline ends. Germline CDR1 and CDR2: LNHDA and SQIVND (reference sequence). CDR3 sequence: CASKIVGFSSEGEKLFF. DNA of the CDR3: TGTGCCAGTAAGATCGTAGGGTTCTCCTCGGAAGGGGAAAAACTGTTTTTT.

The chain has TRBV18 and TRBJ1-4, with D uncertain. The germline V and J ends were trimmed by 0 bases and 8 bases, with 13 bases remaining between them. From germline, CDR1 is KGHSH and CDR2 LQKENI. CDR3 length: 15 residues. This CDR3 reads CASSPPEGPGEKLFF. DNA for the CDR3: TGTGCCAGCTCACCACCGGAGGGCCCCGGGGAAAAACTGTTTTTT.

The chain employs TRBV7-2 and TRBJ1-1; D gene uncertain. Germline CDR1 and CDR2: SGHTA and FQGNSA. Trimming stripped 5 bases from V and 6 bases from J, with 19 bases between. CDR3 length: 15 amino acids. In DNA, the CDR3 is TGTGCCAGCAGCCTAAGACCGGCCGCCGGGGCTGAAGCTTTCTTT. As protein: CASSLRPAAGAEAFF.

J is TRBJ2-5 and V is TRBV7-6, with 10 bases that match TRBD1. CDR3 length: 15 amino acids. Per the germline V gene, CDR1 is SGHVS and CDR2 is FNYEAQ. Unmatched junction bases numbered 8, after V lost 5 bases and J lost 5 bases. The chain's CDR3 is CASSPPTGGRETQYF. For the CDR3, the DNA is TGTGCCAGCAGCCCCCCGACAGGGGGCCGTGAGACCCAGTACTTC.

V and J are TRBV7-8 and TRBJ2-1; 7 positions agree with TRBD2. Germline trimming cut 3 bases from V and 2 bases from J; bases unmatched to any gene: 13. Germline CDR1 is SGHVS and CDR2 is FQNEAQ. The CDR3 sequence is 18 residues long. CDR3 bases: TGTGCCAGCAGCTTCTACGCGGGGAGAAGCGGGACCTACAATGAGCAGTTCTTC. Translation gives CASSFYAGRSGTYNEQFF.

CDR3 protein: CASSGIVPYNEQFF. In DNA, the CDR3 is TGTGCCAGCAGCGGAATTGTACCCTACAATGAGCAGTTCTTC. The chain uses TRBV5-4 and TRBJ2-1; D is unresolved. The CDR3 consists of 14 residues. Germline assignment: CDR1 SGHNT and CDR2 YYREEE (reference sequence). V lost 4 bases and J lost 2, with 10 bases in between. The full variable domain, completed using reference TRBV5-4 and TRBJ2-1, is ETGVTQSPTHLIKTRGQQVTLRCSSQSGHNTVSWYQQALGQGPQFIFQYYREEENGRGNFPPRFSGLQFPNYSSELNVNALELDDSALYLCASSGIVPYNEQFFGPGTRLTVL.

The chain couples TRBV27 to TRBJ2-7; D uncertain. The CDR3 spans 15 residues. The V gene's germline CDR1 is MNHEY and CDR2 SMNVEV (reference sequence). Trimming stripped 6 bases from V and 2 bases from J, with 17 bases between. The CDR3 nucleotides read TGTGCCAGCAGGAAGAACCCGGTTGGTGCCTACGAGCAGTACTTC. This codes for CASRKNPVGAYEQYF.

This rearrangement joins TRBV7-2 to TRBJ2-5, with D hard to call. The CDR3 length is 13 residues. V was trimmed by 1 base and J by 5 bases, leaving 8 bases between them. Germline V gene lookup returns CDR1 SGHTA and CDR2 FQGNSA. The CDR3 is CASSLELRETQYF. The CDR3 DNA reads as TGTGCCAGCAGCTTAGAGCTGCGGGAGACCCAGTACTTC.

The V gene is TRBV7-2, the J gene TRBJ1-1; D might be TRBD1 (6 bases). The CDR3 runs 14 residues. Germline CDR1 and CDR2: SGHTA and FQGNSA. Trimming cost V 5 bases and J 4 bases, with 14 bases left between them. CDR3 coding DNA: TGTGCCAGCAGCGTAACAGGGATAGGCACTGAAGCTTTCTTT. Translating gives CASSVTGIGTEAFF.

The chain combines TRBV6-5 with TRBJ1-1; possible D gene TRBD1, 5 bases. V gave up 5 bases and J gave up 3 bases, with 10 bases separating them. The germline V gene has CDR1 MNHEY and CDR2 SVGAGI. This CDR3 is 13 amino acids long. The CDR3 loop is CASSGGGDTEAFF. The CDR3, as DNA: TGTGCCAGCAGTGGGGGAGGGGACACTGAAGCTTTCTTT.

The chain combines TRBV7-3 with TRBJ2-2; D uncertain. CDR1 is SGHTA, CDR2 FQGTGA, per germline. The CDR3 contains 12 residues. V was trimmed by 0 bases and J by 7 bases, leaving 3 bases between them. CDR3 amino acids: CASSLTRGELFF. The CDR3 DNA sequence: TGTGCCAGCAGCTTAACACGCGGGGAGCTGTTTTTT.

The count of this clone is one. The rearrangement links TRBV5-6 to TRBJ2-1; no firm D call. CDR1 and CDR2 from the germline V gene are SGHDT and YYEEEE. Trimming removed 0 bases at V and 7 bases at J, with 14 bases between. The CDR3 runs to 15 residues. The CDR3 is CASSLGVRRENEQFF. CDR3 DNA sequence: TGTGCCAGCAGCTTGGGAGTACGGCGAGAGAATGAGCAGTTCTTC.

A single count supports this clone. The chain combines TRBV9 with TRBJ2-5; D not certain. Looked up from germline, CDR1 is SGDLS and CDR2 is YYNGEE. CDR3 length: 13 residues. V shed 1 base and J shed 4 bases, with 8 bases lying between them. The CDR3 DNA reads TGTGCCAGCAGCGTAAGCCCCCCAGAGACCCAGTACTTC. Translated, it gives CASSVSPPETQYF.

In its sample, this clone was seen a few times. The chain combines TRBV5-1 with TRBJ2-5, with 7 bases aligning to TRBD2. Trimming at V came to 3 bases and at J to 2 bases, leaving 4 bases not matched to a gene. This CDR3 is built from 14 residues. Germline CDR1 is SGHRS and CDR2 is YFSETQ. This CDR3 is CASSYLSGQETQYF. In nucleotides, the CDR3 is TGCGCCAGCAGCTACCTTAGCGGGCAAGAGACCCAGTACTTC.

The chain has TRBV27 and TRBJ1-4; TRBD1 agrees at 7 bases. The CDR3 runs 15 residues. The V gene's germline CDR1 is MNHEY and CDR2 SMNVEV (reference sequence). The V gene end was trimmed by 5 bases and the J gene end by 8 bases; junction bases not matched to a gene: 11. CDR3 in amino acids: CASSILQGRGEKLFF. For the CDR3, the DNA is TGTGCCAGCAGTATCCTACAGGGGCGGGGAGAAAAACTGTTTTTT.

The chain has TRBV6-6 and TRBJ2-7; the match to TRBD2 covers 8 bases. V lost 10 bases and J lost 4; bases outside the gene matches: 9. The germline CDR1 and CDR2 sequences are MNHNY and SVGAGI (reference sequence). The CDR3 covers 13 residues. Here the CDR3 DNA reads TGTGCCACCAAAGAGCGGGAGCGGTACGAGCAGTACTTC. This encodes CATKERERYEQYF.

The rearrangement uses TRBV9 and TRBJ1-3, with D hard to call. Germline V gene data show CDR1 as SGDLS and CDR2 as YYNGEE. The V and J ends lost 7 bases and 1 base respectively, with 9 bases between them. This CDR3 has 13 amino acids. CDR3 sequence reads: CASRRDSGNTIYF. CDR3 sequence (DNA): TGTGCCAGCCGCAGAGATTCTGGAAACACCATATATTTT.